Reported below is one TCR beta chain. V lost 4 bases to trimming and J lost 4 bases, with 23 bases between them. The CDR3 is 17 amino acids. Germline V gene lookup returns CDR1 MNHEY and CDR2 SMNVEV (reference sequence). These data belong to a study of OX40 agonist ivuxolimab in advanced cancers. Study summary: A mean age of approximately 58 years, range roughly 20 to 79, was recorded, and 80% to 90% were male.

Data came from immunoSEQ multiplex PCR; TCRdb stores just in-frame clones and leaves some out. The sample lists over 60,000 clones; approximately 90% were seen once. This specimen consisted of CD4+ or CD8+ T cells sorted from blood, obtained in a trial of the OX40 agonist ivuxolimab. This TCR came from an adult with an advanced solid tumor such as melanoma, head and neck, liver or kidney cancer. This rearrangement joins TRBV27 to TRBJ2-7; D tentatively fits TRBD1 or TRBD2 (7 bases each). CDR3 DNA: TGTGCCAGCAGTTCCACTCGTTCGGGGAGGGGGCTTTACGAGCAGTACTTC. Translated: CASSSTRSGRGLYEQYF.